The 25 T cell receptor beta chains presented below share a single source sample, sequenced in a study of TIL therapy for anti-PD-1-resistant metastatic lung cancer. Time point given: pre-treatment sample, taken before nivolumab and TIL therapy. This was the immunoSEQ v3 assay. TCRdb keeps only in-frame clones here, not all; method: immunoSEQ multiplex PCR. The table shows about 53,000 clones, with around four fifths occurring only once. The source material was blood, sampled at baseline. These receptors were collected from a person aged 25-85 years with non-small cell lung cancer.

In its sample, this clone was seen a few times. The V call is TRBV4-1, the J call TRBJ1-4, with D uncertain. Trimming stripped 4 bases from V and 6 bases from J, with 21 bases between. This CDR3 is 17 amino acids long. Per the germline V gene, CDR1 is MGHRA and CDR2 is YSYEKL. Here the CDR3 DNA reads TGCGCCAGCAGCCCGAAAGGTCCTAGGGTCTGGGATGAAAAACTGTTTTTT. Protein: CASSPKGPRVWDEKLFF.

The V call is TRBV9, the J call TRBJ2-5; 7 positions agree with TRBD2. J lost 9 bases, V lost 0 bases, and 8 bases had no gene match. This CDR3 has 14 residues. Germline CDR1 and CDR2: SGDLS and YYNGEE. The CDR3 protein is CASSVGSSRGAQYF. DNA for the CDR3: TGTGCCAGCAGCGTAGGATCCTCCCGGGGGGCCCAGTACTTC. Full variable domain (rest looked up from reference TRBV9 and TRBJ2-5): DSGVTQTPKHLITATGQRVTLRCSPRSGDLSVYWYQQSLDQGLQFLIQYYNGEERAKGNILERFSAQQFPDLHSELNLSSLELGDSALYFCASSVGSSRGAQYFGPGTRLLVL.

The J gene is TRBJ2-2, the V gene TRBV30; D uncertain. The CDR3 covers 14 residues. CDR1 is GTSNPN, CDR2 SVGIG, per germline (reference sequence). Trimming removed 6 bases at V and 0 bases at J, with 11 bases between. In nucleotides, the CDR3 is TGTGCCTGTGATGAGGTCTCGAACACCGGGGAGCTGTTTTTT. Its translation: CACDEVSNTGELFF.

The chain couples TRBV9 to TRBJ2-2, with TRBD2 matching 12 bases. The CDR3 sequence is 15 residues long. Germline values: CDR1 SGDLS, CDR2 YYNGEE. The V and J ends lost 1 base and 7 bases, in that order; junction bases with no gene match: 2. CDR3 loop: CASSVTSGGIGELFF. The CDR3 nucleotides read TGTGCCAGCAGCGTAACTAGCGGGGGGATCGGGGAGCTGTTTTTT.

The table lists this clone with a few counts. The rearrangement joins TRBV6-1 to TRBJ1-5, with TRBD1 matching over 7 bases. The CDR3 runs to 17 residues. V was clipped by 1 base and J by 5 bases; unmatched bases: 11. CDR1 MNHNS and CDR2 SASEGT come from the germline V gene. The CDR3 spells CASSEGTGAPIDQPQHF. The CDR3 DNA follows: TGTGCCAGCAGTGAAGGGACAGGAGCCCCCATCGATCAGCCCCAGCATTTT.

The chain couples TRBV19 to TRBJ1-1; D perhaps matches TRBD1 (5 bases). The CDR3 sequence is 13 residues long. Trimming shortened V by 5 bases and J by 4 bases, and 11 bases separated the two germline ends. CDR1 and CDR2 from the germline V gene are LNHDA and SQIVND (reference sequence). CDR3 loop: CASSPRVVTEAFF. The CDR3 DNA sequence: TGTGCCAGTAGTCCCAGGGTGGTCACTGAAGCTTTCTTT.

The chain joins TRBV9 to TRBJ2-2; no firm D call. Germline loops: CDR1 SGDLS, CDR2 YYNGEE. Trimming took off 0 bases at V and 5 bases at J, with 8 bases between the two ends. There are 14 residues in the CDR3. The CDR3 loop is CASSVGTGTGELFF. The CDR3 bases are TGTGCCAGCAGCGTAGGAACTGGGACCGGGGAGCTGTTTTTT.

Only a few counts were recorded for this clone. The chain couples TRBV30 to TRBJ1-2, with 9 positions matching TRBD1. The CDR3 covers 16 residues. Per the germline V gene, CDR1 is GTSNPN and CDR2 is SVGIG (reference sequence). After removal of 2 bases from V and 0 bases from J, the junction contained 7 bases not matched to a gene. CDR3 nucleotide sequence: TGTGCCTGGAGTAGGACAGGGGTTTCGGCTAACTATGGCTACACCTTC. Translating it yields CAWSRTGVSANYGYTF.

This clone came up a few times. The chain uses TRBV25-1 and TRBJ1-2; no definite D call. CDR1 is MGHDK and CDR2 is SYGVNS in the germline V gene. Trimming took off 1 base at V and 4 bases at J, with 10 bases between the two ends. The CDR3 loop spans 14 amino acids. The CDR3 DNA follows: TGTGCCAGCAGTGAATCCGGATGGCTCTATGGCTACACCTTC. This sequence encodes CASSESGWLYGYTF.

This clone appeared a single time. The chain uses TRBV19 and TRBJ2-5; D call uncertain. Germline V CDR1 and CDR2: LNHDA, SQIVND (reference sequence). This CDR3 is 12 amino acids long. Trimming pared 7 bases from V and 0 bases from J, leaving 6 bases between. CDR3 amino acids: CASKTDQETQYF. The CDR3 nucleotides read TGTGCCAGTAAAACAGACCAAGAGACCCAGTACTTC.

This clone was recorded a few times. This sequence joins TRBV4-3 and TRBJ2-3; D unresolved. This CDR3 comprises 12 residues. V gave up 6 bases and J gave up 6 bases, with 10 bases separating them. CDR1 and CDR2 (germline): LGHNA, YSLEER. CDR3 nucleotide sequence: TGCGCCAGCAGAGGTTCCGCGGATACGCAGTATTTT. Protein: CASRGSADTQYF.

The chain is built from TRBV5-1 and TRBJ2-3; D perhaps matches TRBD1 (6 bases). Germline-derived CDR1 and CDR2 are SGHRS and YFSETQ. Trimming cost V 5 bases and J 2 bases, with 21 bases left between them. The CDR3 is 17 residues long. CDR3 amino acids: CASRSAVRDTDTDTQYF. The CDR3, as DNA: TGCGCCAGCAGGTCGGCAGTCCGGGACACAGACACAGATACGCAGTATTTT.

The chain combines TRBV28 with TRBJ1-1; D is perhaps TRBD1 (5 bases). The germline V and J ends were trimmed by 4 bases and 1 base, with 10 bases remaining between them. Per germline, CDR1 MDHEN and CDR2 SYDVKM. CDR3 length equals 14 residues. The CDR3, as DNA: TGTGCCAGCAGTTACTGGGGACCGAACACTGAAGCTTTCTTT. Its translation: CASSYWGPNTEAFF.

The chain is built from TRBV29-1 and TRBJ2-2; 9 nucleotides line up with TRBD1. This CDR3 contains 16 residues. Unmatched junction bases numbered 12, after V lost 4 bases and J lost 6 bases. Looked up from germline, CDR1 is SQVTM and CDR2 is ANQGSEA. In DNA, the CDR3 is TGCAGCGTTGCTAGGGGCGGGACAGGGTCAGCCGGGGAGCTGTTTTTT. Translated, it gives CSVARGGTGSAGELFF.

The chain is built from TRBV5-1 and TRBJ2-7; no definite D call. The V end lost 0 bases, the J end lost 1 base, and 14 bases lay between the germline ends. This CDR3 has 16 amino acids. CDR1 and CDR2 (germline): SGHRS, YFSETQ. This CDR3 reads CASSLGTSPRSYEQYF. The CDR3 DNA reads as TGCGCCAGCAGCTTGGGCACCTCCCCGCGTTCCTACGAGCAGTACTTC.

The rearrangement links TRBV6-6 to TRBJ2-6; D call uncertain. Germline V gene sequence: CDR1 MNHNY, CDR2 SVGAGI (reference sequence). The CDR3 totals 16 residues. The ends were cut back, 6 bases at V and 0 bases at J, with 12 bases in the middle. CDR3 sequence reads: CASRDPGYSGANVLTF. CDR3 bases: TGTGCCAGCAGAGACCCGGGCTACTCTGGGGCCAACGTCCTGACTTTC.

This clone was observed a handful of times. The chain recombines TRBV6-1 with TRBJ1-5, with TRBD1 matching 7 bases. With 3 bases clipped from V and 2 bases from J, the junction kept 4 bases outside the gene matches. CDR1 is MNHNS and CDR2 is SASEGT in the germline V gene. CDR3 length equals 15 residues. The CDR3 nucleotides are TGTGCCAGCAGTGAGACAGGGAATCGCAATCAGCCCCAGCATTTT. Its protein product is CASSETGNRNQPQHF.

Remarks on this clone: The conserved closing phenylalanine or tryptophan is absent in this CDR3, likely reflecting a read error. Because the CDR3's place on the DNA is in doubt, the DNA is left out and the CDR3 is given as listed by TCRdb. The chain joins TRBV11-3 to TRBJ2-3; the D call in the table, TRBD1, was not verified against the DNA. Germline V lookup: CDR1 SGHNT, CDR2 YENEEA. The CDR3 is 12 residues long, ends included. The CDR3 region is CASRGDRFPINL.

This clone appeared once. J is TRBJ1-4 and V is TRBV6-5; no reliable D call. The CDR3 totals 13 residues. Germline V CDR1 and CDR2: MNHEY, SVGAGI. Trimming removed 4 bases from V and 7 bases from J, with 10 bases in between. The CDR3 here is CASSFRVGEKLFF. The CDR3 nucleotides are TGTGCCAGCAGTTTTAGGGTCGGTGAAAAACTGTTTTTT.

This clone turned up a few times. The J gene is TRBJ1-5, the V gene TRBV2, with D maybe TRBD1 (6 bases). The CDR3 length is 13 residues. Germline V gene lookup returns CDR1 SNHLY and CDR2 FYNNEI. Trimming took off 6 bases at V and 5 bases at J, with 11 bases between the two ends. CDR3 in amino acids: CASRYNRDQPQHF. DNA of the CDR3: TGTGCCAGCAGGTACAACAGGGATCAGCCCCAGCATTTT.

The V and J genes are TRBV2 and TRBJ1-5, with D unclear. Germline V CDR1 and CDR2: SNHLY, FYNNEI. Deletions cut 1 base from V and 9 bases from J, with 16 bases between. There are 15 residues in the CDR3. In nucleotides, the CDR3 is TGTGCCAGCAGTGAAGTCTGGGCAGGCGCCGGGCCCCAGCATTTT. It is translated as CASSEVWAGAGPQHF.

The chain couples TRBV27 to TRBJ2-1; D not certain. The CDR3 covers 14 residues. Trimming took off 4 bases at V and 4 bases at J, with 11 bases between the two ends. Germline values: CDR1 MNHEY, CDR2 SMNVEV (reference sequence). The CDR3 nucleotides are TGTGCCAGCAGTTCCACAGACGCTTACAATGAGCAGTTCTTC. This codes for CASSSTDAYNEQFF.

This chain uses TRBV6-6 with TRBJ1-6; D gene unclear. Trimming cost V 7 bases and J 13 bases, with 23 bases left between them. Germline-derived CDR1 and CDR2 are MNHNY and SVGAGI (reference sequence). The CDR3 extends over 15 amino acids. The CDR3 sequence is CASTRFVSGVEPLHF. In nucleotides, the CDR3 is TGTGCCAGCACTCGATTCGTGTCGGGTGTGGAGCCCCTCCACTTT.

V and J are TRBV11-2 and TRBJ2-2; D gene uncertain. In germline, CDR1 is SGHAT, CDR2 FQNNGV. V lost 10 bases and J 4 bases, leaving 10 bases between the germline ends. The CDR3 runs to 12 residues. The CDR3 coding sequence is TGTGCCACTCCATGGGGCACCGGGGAGCTGTTTTTT. The encoded protein is CATPWGTGELFF.

Here the CDR3 reads CASSLFYPGFLGFEQYF. CDR3 DNA: TGTGCCAGCAGCTTATTCTACCCGGGGTTCTTAGGGTTCGAGCAGTACTTC. This chain links TRBV7-8 with TRBJ2-7, with a possible D match to TRBD2 (5 bases). This CDR3 is 17 amino acids long. Trimming left V 2 bases short and J 6 bases short, with 23 bases between. Germline CDR1 reads SGHVS; CDR2 reads FQNEAQ.